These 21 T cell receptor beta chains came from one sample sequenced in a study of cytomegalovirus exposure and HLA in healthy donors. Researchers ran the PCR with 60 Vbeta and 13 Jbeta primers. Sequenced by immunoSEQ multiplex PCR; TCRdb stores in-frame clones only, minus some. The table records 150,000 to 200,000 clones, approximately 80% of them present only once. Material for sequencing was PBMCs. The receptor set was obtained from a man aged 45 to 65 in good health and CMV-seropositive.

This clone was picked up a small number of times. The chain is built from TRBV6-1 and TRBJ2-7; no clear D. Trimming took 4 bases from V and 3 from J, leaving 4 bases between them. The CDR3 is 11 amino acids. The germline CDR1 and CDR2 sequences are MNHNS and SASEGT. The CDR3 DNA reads TGTGCCAGCAGTGCTTACTACGAGCAGTACTTC. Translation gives CASSAYYEQYF.

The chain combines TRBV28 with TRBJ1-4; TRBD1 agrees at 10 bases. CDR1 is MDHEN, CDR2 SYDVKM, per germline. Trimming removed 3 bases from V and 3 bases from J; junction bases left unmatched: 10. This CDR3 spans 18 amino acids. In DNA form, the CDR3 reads TGTGCCAGCAGTTTGGGTCTTCGACAGGGGGCACCTAATGAAAAACTGTTTTTT. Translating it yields CASSLGLRQGAPNEKLFF.

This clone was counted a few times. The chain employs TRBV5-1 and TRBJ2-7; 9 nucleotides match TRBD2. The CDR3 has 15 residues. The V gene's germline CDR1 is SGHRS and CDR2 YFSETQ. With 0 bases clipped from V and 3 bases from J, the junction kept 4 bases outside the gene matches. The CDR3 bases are TGCGCCAGCAGCTTGGCGGGGACTAGCATCTACGAGCAGTACTTC. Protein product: CASSLAGTSIYEQYF.

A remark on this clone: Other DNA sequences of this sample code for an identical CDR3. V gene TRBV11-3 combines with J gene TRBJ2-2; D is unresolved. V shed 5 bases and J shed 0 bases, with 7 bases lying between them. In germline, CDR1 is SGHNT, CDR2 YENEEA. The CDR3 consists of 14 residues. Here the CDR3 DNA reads TGTGCCAGCAGCCCGAGGACGAACACCGGGGAGCTGTTTTTT. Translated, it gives CASSPRTNTGELFF.

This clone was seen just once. CDR3 DNA sequence: TGTGCCAGCAGCCCAGGGGGCATTACCTACAATGAGCAGTTCTTC. Translating it yields CASSPGGITYNEQFF. The chain links TRBV7-8 to TRBJ2-1; 8 bases are shared with TRBD1. Trimming cost V 5 bases and J 2 bases; bases outside gene matches: 5. Germline V lookup: CDR1 SGHVS, CDR2 FQNEAQ. The CDR3 has 15 amino acids.

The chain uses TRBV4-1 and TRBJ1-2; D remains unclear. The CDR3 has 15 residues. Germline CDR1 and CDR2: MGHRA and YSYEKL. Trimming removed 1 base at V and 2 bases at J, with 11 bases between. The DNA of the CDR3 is TGCGCCAGCAGCCAAGCCCTGGGAGCGAACTATGGCTACACCTTC. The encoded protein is CASSQALGANYGYTF.

This CDR3 is CATSRDISGGGNEQFF. Written as DNA, the CDR3 is TGTGCCACCAGCAGAGATATCAGCGGGGGTGGAAATGAGCAGTTCTTC. The chain carries TRBV15 and TRBJ2-1; TRBD2 matches 8 bases. The length of the CDR3 is 16 residues. Germline values: CDR1 LNHNV, CDR2 YYDKDF (reference sequence). V shed 0 bases, J shed 7 bases, and the junction held 8 bases outside the gene matches.

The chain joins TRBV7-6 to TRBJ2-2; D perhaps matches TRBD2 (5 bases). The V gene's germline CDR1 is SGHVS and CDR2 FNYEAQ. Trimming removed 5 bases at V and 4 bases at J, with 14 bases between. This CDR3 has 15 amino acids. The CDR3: CASSARTFGTGELFF. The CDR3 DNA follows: TGTGCCAGCAGCGCTCGGACTTTTGGCACCGGGGAGCTGTTTTTT. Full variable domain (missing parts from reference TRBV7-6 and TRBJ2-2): GAGVSQSPRYKVTKRGQDVALRCDPISGHVSLYWYRQALGQGPEFLTYFNYEAQQDKSGLPNDRFSAERPEGSISTLTIQRTEQRDSAMYRCASSARTFGTGELFFGEGSRLTVL.

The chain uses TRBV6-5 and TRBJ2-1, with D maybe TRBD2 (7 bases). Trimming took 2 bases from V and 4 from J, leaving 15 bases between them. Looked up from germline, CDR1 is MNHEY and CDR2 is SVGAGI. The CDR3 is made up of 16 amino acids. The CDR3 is CASSYRRRGQYNEQFF. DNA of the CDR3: TGTGCCAGCAGTTACCGGCGGCGGGGGCAGTACAATGAGCAGTTCTTC.

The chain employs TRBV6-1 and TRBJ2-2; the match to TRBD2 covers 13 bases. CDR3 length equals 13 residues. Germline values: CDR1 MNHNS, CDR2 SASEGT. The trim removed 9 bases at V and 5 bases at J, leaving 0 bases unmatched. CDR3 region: CARGLAGTGELFF. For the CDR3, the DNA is TGTGCCAGGGGACTAGCGGGGACCGGGGAGCTGTTTTTT.

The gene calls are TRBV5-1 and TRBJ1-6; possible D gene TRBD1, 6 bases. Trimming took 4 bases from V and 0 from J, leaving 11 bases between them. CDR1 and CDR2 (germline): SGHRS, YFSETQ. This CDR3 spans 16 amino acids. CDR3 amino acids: CASSPGQSSYNSPLHF. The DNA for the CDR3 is TGCGCCAGCAGCCCAGGACAGAGCTCCTATAATTCACCCCTCCACTTT.

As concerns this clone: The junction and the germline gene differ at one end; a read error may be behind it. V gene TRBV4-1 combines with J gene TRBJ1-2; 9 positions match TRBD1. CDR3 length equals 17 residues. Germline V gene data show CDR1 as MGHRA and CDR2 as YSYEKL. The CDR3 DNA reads TGCACCAGCAGCCAAGGATCGGACAGGGGCGCAGGATATGGCTACACCTTC. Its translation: CTSSQGSDRGAGYGYTF.

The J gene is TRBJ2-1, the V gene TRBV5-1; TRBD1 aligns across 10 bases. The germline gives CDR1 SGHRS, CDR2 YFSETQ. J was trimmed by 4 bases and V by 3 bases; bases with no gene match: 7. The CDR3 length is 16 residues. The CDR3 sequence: CASSSRGDRGYNEQFF. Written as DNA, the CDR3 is TGCGCCAGCAGCTCCCGGGGGGACAGGGGTTACAATGAGCAGTTCTTC.

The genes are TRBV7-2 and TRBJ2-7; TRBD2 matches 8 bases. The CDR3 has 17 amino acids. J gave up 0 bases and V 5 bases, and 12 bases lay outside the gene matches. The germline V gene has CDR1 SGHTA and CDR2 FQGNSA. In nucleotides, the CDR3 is TGTGCCAGCAGCCCCCTCCTGGCGGGGGGCTTCTCCTACGAGCAGTACTTC. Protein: CASSPLLAGGFSYEQYF.

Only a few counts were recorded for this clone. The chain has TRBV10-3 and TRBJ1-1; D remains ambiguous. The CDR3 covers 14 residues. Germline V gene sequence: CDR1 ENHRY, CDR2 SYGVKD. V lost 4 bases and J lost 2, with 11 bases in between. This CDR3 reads CAISVGGPNTEAFF. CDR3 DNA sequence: TGTGCCATCAGTGTTGGAGGGCCAAACACTGAAGCTTTCTTT.

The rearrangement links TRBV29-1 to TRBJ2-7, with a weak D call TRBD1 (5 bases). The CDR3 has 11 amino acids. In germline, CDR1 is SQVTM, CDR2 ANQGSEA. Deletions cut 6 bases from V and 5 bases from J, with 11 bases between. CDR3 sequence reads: CSVADSHEQYF. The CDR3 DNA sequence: TGCAGCGTCGCAGACAGCCACGAGCAGTACTTC.

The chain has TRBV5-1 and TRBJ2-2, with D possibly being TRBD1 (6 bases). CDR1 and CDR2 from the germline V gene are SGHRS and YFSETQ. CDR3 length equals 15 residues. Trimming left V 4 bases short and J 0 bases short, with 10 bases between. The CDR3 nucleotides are TGCGCCAGCAGCCTCGGACAGACGAACACCGGGGAGCTGTTTTTT. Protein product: CASSLGQTNTGELFF.

This chain's CDR3 is CASSYSQGTNEKLFF. As DNA, the CDR3 is TGTGCCAGCAGTTACTCGCAGGGAACTAATGAAAAACTGTTTTTT. The V call is TRBV6-5, the J call TRBJ1-4, with a possible D match to TRBD1 (5 bases). V shed 0 bases and J shed 1 base, with 6 bases lying between them. This CDR3 spans 15 amino acids. CDR1 and CDR2 from the germline V gene are MNHEY and SVGAGI.

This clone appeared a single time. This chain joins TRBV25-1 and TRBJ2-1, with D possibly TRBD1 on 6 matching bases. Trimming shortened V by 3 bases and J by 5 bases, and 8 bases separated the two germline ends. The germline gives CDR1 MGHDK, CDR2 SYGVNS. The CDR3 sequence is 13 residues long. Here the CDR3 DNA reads TGTGCCAGCAGTGAGCCAGGGGACAATGAGCAGTTCTTC. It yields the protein CASSEPGDNEQFF.

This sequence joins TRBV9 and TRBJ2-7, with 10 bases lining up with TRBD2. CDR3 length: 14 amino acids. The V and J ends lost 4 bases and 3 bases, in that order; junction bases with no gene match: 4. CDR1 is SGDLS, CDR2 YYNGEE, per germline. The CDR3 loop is CASSTGLANYEQYF. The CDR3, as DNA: TGTGCCAGCAGCACGGGACTAGCGAACTACGAGCAGTACTTC.

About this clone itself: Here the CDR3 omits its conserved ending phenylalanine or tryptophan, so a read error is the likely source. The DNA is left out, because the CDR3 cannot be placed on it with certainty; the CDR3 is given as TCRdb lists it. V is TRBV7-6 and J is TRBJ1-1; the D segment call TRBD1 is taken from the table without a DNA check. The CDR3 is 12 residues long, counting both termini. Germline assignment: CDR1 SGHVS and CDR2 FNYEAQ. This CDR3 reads CASSIPGQGSFH.